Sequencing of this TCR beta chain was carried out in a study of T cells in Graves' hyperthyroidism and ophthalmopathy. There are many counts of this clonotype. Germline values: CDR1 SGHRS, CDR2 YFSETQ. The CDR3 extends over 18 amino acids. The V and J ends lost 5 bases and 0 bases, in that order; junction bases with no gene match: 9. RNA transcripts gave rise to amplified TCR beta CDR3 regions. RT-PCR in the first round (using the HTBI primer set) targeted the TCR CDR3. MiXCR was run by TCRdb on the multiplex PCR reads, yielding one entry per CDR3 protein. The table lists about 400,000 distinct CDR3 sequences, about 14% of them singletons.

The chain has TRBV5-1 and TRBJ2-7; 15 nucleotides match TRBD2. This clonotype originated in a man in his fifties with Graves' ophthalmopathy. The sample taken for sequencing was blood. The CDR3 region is CASSFGLAGGELSYEQYF. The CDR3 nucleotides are TGCGCCAGCAGTTTTGGACTAGCGGGAGGGGAACTCTCCTACGAGCAGTACTTC.